The rows below give T cell receptor beta chains drawn from one sample of a study of blood T cell repertoires in COVID-19. The method was immunoSEQ multiplex PCR; TCRdb's version includes in-frame clones alone and lacks a portion of them. Of a few hundred thousand clones in the sample, roughly four fifths were seen once. Sequencing was carried out using peripheral blood. These receptors all stem from a woman of 80 years or more with COVID-19, enrolled during active disease. Each CDR3 is given with its conserved first and last residue. A D gene is named only where the DNA matches it firmly. Clone size is stated in some rows and not others, as once, few, many or a class when expanded.

D: TRBD1
J: TRBJ1-2
length: 16
size: NA
V: TRBV28
CDR3: CASSFEGQGGNYSYTF
DNA: TGTGCCAGCAGTTTCGAGGGACAGGGAGGTAACTATAGCTACACCTTC

D: TRBD1
J: TRBJ1-5
length: 15
size: NA
V: TRBV28
CDR3: CASSSGTASDQPQHF
DNA: TGTGCCAGCAGTTCTGGGACAGCGTCGGATCAGCCCCAGCATTTT

D: NA
J: TRBJ2-7
length: 16
size: NA
V: TRBV19
CDR3: CASSSTPDATRHEQYF
DNA: TGTGCCAGTAGTTCAACCCCGGACGCGACTAGACACGAGCAGTACTTC

D: NA
J: TRBJ1-6
length: 18
size: few
V: TRBV4-1
CDR3: CASSQEGGISSYNSPLHF
DNA: TGCGCCAGCAGCCAAGAAGGAGGTATTAGCTCCTATAATTCACCCCTCCACTTT

D: TRBD1
J: TRBJ1-2
length: 14
size: NA
V: TRBV30
CDR3: CAWSRQGWNYGYTF
DNA: TGTGCCTGGAGTAGACAGGGATGGAACTATGGCTACACCTTC

D: NA
J: TRBJ1-5
length: 15
size: NA
V: TRBV27
CDR3: CASSLVQGKNQPQHF
DNA: TGTGCCAGCAGTTTAGTGCAGGGGAAAAATCAGCCCCAGCATTTT

D: NA
J: TRBJ1-2
length: 16
size: once
V: TRBV19
CDR3: CASSSSTQASNYGYTF
DNA: TGTGCCAGTAGTTCATCCACCCAGGCAAGTAACTATGGCTACACCTTC

D: TRBD2
J: TRBJ2-1
length: 16
size: NA
V: TRBV7-8
CDR3: CASSPSSGRADNEQFF
DNA: TGTGCCAGCAGCCCTTCTAGCGGGAGAGCGGACAATGAGCAGTTCTTC

D: NA
J: TRBJ1-5
length: 15
size: NA
V: TRBV28
CDR3: CASSKTTGRVQPQHF
DNA: TGTGCCAGCAGCAAAACAACTGGCAGGGTCCAGCCCCAGCATTTT

D: TRBD1
J: TRBJ1-4
length: 16
size: NA
V: TRBV5-1
CDR3: CASSLFDRGGNEKLFF
DNA: TGCGCCAGCAGCTTATTCGACAGGGGCGGTAATGAAAAACTGTTTTTT

D: NA
J: TRBJ2-7
length: 14
size: NA
V: TRBV6-6
CDR3: CASSDGTSNYEQYF
DNA: TGTGCCAGCAGTGACGGGACATCAAACTACGAGCAGTACTTC

D: NA
J: TRBJ2-1
length: 16
size: NA
V: TRBV5-1
CDR3: CASSLDRDLPGNEQFF
DNA: TGCGCCAGCAGCTTAGACCGGGACTTGCCAGGCAATGAGCAGTTCTTC

D: NA
J: TRBJ1-6
length: 16
size: NA
V: TRBV6-5
CDR3: CASSYSRDSSNSPLHF
DNA: TGTGCCAGCAGTTACTCCAGGGATTCGTCAAATTCACCCCTCCACTTT

D: NA
J: TRBJ1-2
length: 15
size: NA
V: TRBV4-1
CDR3: CASSQDRGRGYGYTF
DNA: TGCGCCAGCAGCCAAGATCGGGGCAGGGGCTATGGCTACACCTTC

D: NA
J: TRBJ2-1
length: 15
size: NA
V: TRBV5-4
CDR3: CASSRDNTLYNEQFF
DNA: TGTGCCAGCAGCCGGGACAACACGTTGTACAATGAGCAGTTCTTC

D: TRBD2
J: TRBJ2-3
length: 16
size: NA
V: TRBV6-6
CDR3: CASSPWTSGSTDTQYF
DNA: TGTGCCAGCAGTCCATGGACTAGCGGAAGCACAGATACGCAGTATTTT

D: NA
J: TRBJ1-5
length: 15
size: NA
V: TRBV3-1/TRBV3-2
CDR3: CASSQDTRFNQPQHF
DNA: TGTGCCAGCAGCCAAGACACCCGGTTCAATCAGCCCCAGCATTTT

D: NA
J: TRBJ1-1
length: 14
size: NA
V: TRBV27
CDR3: CASSLIVGSTEAFF
DNA: TGTGCCAGCAGTTTAATAGTGGGCAGCACTGAAGCTTTCTTT

D: TRBD1
J: TRBJ1-1
length: 13
size: NA
V: TRBV6-5
CDR3: CASRPTRGPEAFF
DNA: TGTGCCAGCAGACCGACCAGGGGGCCTGAAGCTTTCTTT

D: NA
J: TRBJ2-3
length: 18
size: NA
V: TRBV7-3
CDR3: CASSLTPPGTGGADTQYF
DNA: TGTGCCAGCAGCTTAACCCCTCCTGGGACGGGGGGCGCAGATACGCAGTATTTT

D: NA
J: TRBJ1-2
length: 14
size: once
V: TRBV5-1
CDR3: CASSLEDRVYGYTF
DNA: TGCGCCAGCAGCTTGGAGGACAGAGTATATGGCTACACCTTC

D: NA
J: TRBJ1-2
length: 13
size: NA
V: TRBV28
CDR3: CASKFGGTRGYTF
DNA: TGTGCCAGCAAGTTTGGAGGTACGCGTGGCTACACCTTC

D: TRBD1
J: TRBJ2-3
length: 15
size: NA
V: TRBV6-4
CDR3: CASSEWTGRKDTQYF
DNA: TGTGCCAGCAGTGAATGGACAGGGAGGAAAGATACGCAGTATTTT

D: NA
J: TRBJ2-7
length: 15
size: once
V: TRBV11-1
CDR3: CASSLFETSREEQYF
DNA: TGTGCCAGCAGCCTTTTTGAGACTTCTCGAGAAGAGCAGTACTTC

D: TRBD2
J: TRBJ2-7
length: 17
size: few
V: TRBV28
CDR3: CASTLPGGQGPSGEQYF
DNA: TGTGCCAGCACCCTCCCGGGGGGGCAGGGGCCTTCGGGCGAGCAGTACTTC

D: TRBD2
J: TRBJ2-7
length: 23
size: NA
V: TRBV24-1
CDR3: CATSRIRPTVDSGTSGQVSEQYF
DNA: TGTGCCACCAGTAGAATACGACCGACAGTGGACTCCGGGACTAGCGGCCAAGTTAGCGAGCAGTACTTC

D: TRBD2
J: TRBJ2-1
length: 16
size: NA
V: TRBV5-6
CDR3: CASSLVSSGREGEQFF
DNA: TGTGCCAGCAGCTTGGTATCCAGCGGGAGGGAAGGGGAGCAGTTCTTC

D: NA
J: TRBJ1-1
length: 13
size: NA
V: TRBV6-5
CDR3: CATKPTANTEAFF
DNA: TGTGCCACCAAGCCGACAGCCAACACTGAAGCTTTCTTT

D: NA
J: TRBJ2-1
length: 14
size: NA
V: TRBV9
CDR3: CASSQGGRVNEQFF
DNA: TGTGCCAGCTCGCAAGGAGGGAGAGTAAATGAGCAGTTCTTC